This T cell receptor (beta chain) comes out of a study of blood T cells in healthy people across ages. The use of a sample-barcoded 5' primer and a J-beta primer mix characterized a second PCR of about 7 to 12 cycles. A single record per CDR3 protein comes from TCRdb applying MiXCR to the 5' RACE reads. The sample yields roughly 700,000 distinct CDR3 sequences, about 52% seen once. Total RNA amounts of at least 6 micrograms were extracted per sample. CDR1 is LGHNA and CDR2 is YSLEER in the germline V gene. V gave up 3 bases and J gave up 5 bases; unmatched junction bases: 7. The CDR3 loop spans 16 amino acids.

Sequencing was carried out using blood. This sequence was found in a woman aged 55-69 years in good health. The chain recombines TRBV4-3 with TRBJ2-2; 9 nucleotides line up with TRBD1. Here the CDR3 DNA reads TGCGCCAGCAGCCACTATACGGACAGGGGAACCGGGGAGCTGTTTTTT. Amino acid sequence: CASSHYTDRGTGELFF.